These 6 T cell receptor beta chains originate from one sample sequenced in a study of cytomegalovirus exposure and HLA in healthy donors. Primers for the PCR totalled 60 Vbeta and 13 Jbeta. TCRdb's table, derived via immunoSEQ multiplex PCR, lists solely in-frame clones and lacks some. Here the sample spans 210,000 or so clones, around 80% being singletons. The material sequenced was PBMCs. Source of these receptors: a woman aged 55-69 years in good health and CMV-seropositive.

The chain carries TRBV6-1 and TRBJ2-5; 12 nucleotides match TRBD1. Trimming at V came to 3 bases and at J to 5 bases, leaving 7 bases not matched to a gene. There are 16 residues in the CDR3. Germline CDR1 is MNHNS and CDR2 is SASEGT. The CDR3 sequence is CASSDTGTGGWETQYF. CDR3 in DNA: TGTGCCAGCAGTGATACCGGGACAGGGGGCTGGGAGACCCAGTACTTC.

The chain links TRBV19 to TRBJ2-7; a weak D match, TRBD1 (5 bases). The V gene's germline CDR1 is LNHDA and CDR2 SQIVND (reference sequence). The ends were cut back, 11 bases at V and 5 bases at J, with 16 bases in the middle. The CDR3 is 12 residues long. Here the CDR3 DNA reads TGTGCCCCCGAGTCTGGGGCAAACGAGCAGTACTTC. It encodes CAPESGANEQYF. The entire variable domain, with the rest obtained from reference TRBV19 and TRBJ2-7, is as follows: DGGITQSPKYLFRKEGQNVTLSCEQNLNHDAMYWYRQDPGQGLRLIYYSQIVNDFQKGDIAEGYSVSREKKESFPLTVTSAQKNPTAFYLCAPESGANEQYFGPGTRLTVT.

The V call is TRBV5-1, the J call TRBJ1-1; D remains ambiguous. The CDR3 has 13 amino acids. Trimming left V 3 bases short and J 3 bases short, with 9 bases between. Germline V gene lookup returns CDR1 SGHRS and CDR2 YFSETQ. The CDR3 loop reads CASSSRYDTEAFF. CDR3 sequence (DNA): TGCGCCAGCAGCTCCAGGTATGACACTGAAGCTTTCTTT. Full variable domain (missing parts from reference TRBV5-1 and TRBJ1-1): KAGVTQTPRYLIKTRGQQVTLSCSPISGHRSVSWYQQTPGQGLQFLFEYFSETQRNKGNFPGRFSGRQFSNSRSEMNVSTLELGDSALYLCASSSRYDTEAFFGQGTRLTVV.

A single count supports this clone. The rearrangement uses TRBV10-3 and TRBJ1-5; D unresolved. The germline CDR1 and CDR2 sequences are ENHRY and SYGVKD. The V end lost 0 bases, the J end lost 0 bases, and 15 bases lay between the germline ends. This CDR3 has 18 amino acids. CDR3 sequence: CAISESTPSGNSNQPQHF. The CDR3 nucleotides are TGTGCCATCAGTGAGTCGACCCCCAGCGGTAATAGCAATCAGCCCCAGCATTTT.

V and J are TRBV30 and TRBJ1-3; 7 nucleotides agree with TRBD1. The CDR3 is 16 amino acids. J lost 0 bases, V lost 0 bases, and 5 bases had no gene match. Germline CDR1 is GTSNPN and CDR2 is SVGIG (reference sequence). CDR3 in amino acids: CAWSVKGASSGNTIYF. In DNA form, the CDR3 reads TGTGCCTGGAGTGTAAAGGGGGCTTCCTCTGGAAACACCATATATTTT.

Only a few counts were recorded for this clone. The chain combines TRBV7-2 with TRBJ2-5; 9 nucleotides agree with TRBD1. Germline CDR1 reads SGHTA; CDR2 reads FQGNSA. Unmatched junction bases numbered 4, after V lost 5 bases and J lost 6 bases. The CDR3 runs 13 residues. The CDR3 protein is CASSTGGEKTQYF. Here the CDR3 DNA reads TGTGCCAGCAGCACAGGGGGCGAAAAGACCCAGTACTTC.